What follows are 10 T cell receptor beta chains derived from one specimen sequenced in a study of blood T cell repertoires in COVID-19. The method was immunoSEQ multiplex PCR; TCRdb's version includes in-frame clones alone and lacks a portion of them. The repertoire holds 71,000 or so clones, with about nine tenths as singletons. Sequencing input: peripheral blood. The origin of the receptors is a woman aged 18 to 35 with acute or convalescent COVID-19.

The CDR3 loop reads CASTSRTVNQPQHF. The DNA of the CDR3 is TGTGCCAGTACCTCCCGGACAGTCAATCAGCCCCAGCATTTT. J is TRBJ1-5 and V is TRBV19; D might be TRBD1 (6 bases). V was clipped by 7 bases and J by 3 bases, with 13 bases between them. Germline V CDR1 and CDR2: LNHDA, SQIVND (reference sequence). The CDR3 consists of 14 residues.

The V call is TRBV10-1, the J call TRBJ2-3; 9 positions match TRBD2. J lost 8 bases, V lost 3 bases, and 6 bases had no gene match. The CDR3 sequence is 14 residues long. The germline gives CDR1 WNHNN, CDR2 SYGVQD (reference sequence). As DNA, the CDR3 is TGCGCCAGCAGTGAAATTAGCGGGGGCGGTACGCAGTATTTT. Protein: CASSEISGGGTQYF.

J is TRBJ2-7 and V is TRBV4-1; D is possibly TRBD2 (6 bases). Germline loops: CDR1 MGHRA, CDR2 YSYEKL. This CDR3 spans 15 amino acids. V shed 1 base and J shed 2 bases, with 12 bases lying between them. DNA for the CDR3: TGCGCCAGCAGCCAAGGGCCGGGAGTCCCCTACGAGCAGTACTTC. It translates to CASSQGPGVPYEQYF.

The rearrangement joins TRBV4-2 to TRBJ2-5, with 10 bases that match TRBD1. The V segment lost 4 bases and the J segment 9 bases; nucleotides outside the gene matches: 14. The CDR3 covers 16 residues. Germline values: CDR1 LGHNA, CDR2 YNFKEQ. The DNA for the CDR3 is TGTGCCAGCAGCCCCGGGACGGGACAGGGGATATCGGCCCAGTACTTC. Residues: CASSPGTGQGISAQYF.

The CDR3 spells CASSQLTGFRAFF. The CDR3 DNA reads as TGCGCCAGCAGCCAACTAACAGGGTTCCGGGCTTTCTTT. The chain employs TRBV4-1 and TRBJ1-1, with D tentatively TRBD1 (6 bases). V dropped 2 bases and J dropped 11 bases, with 15 bases sitting between them. There are 13 residues in the CDR3. CDR1 is MGHRA, CDR2 YSYEKL, per germline.

The chain is built from TRBV25-1 and TRBJ2-1; 8 bases are shared with TRBD1. CDR3 length: 11 amino acids. The ends lost 8 bases at V and 7 bases at J; junction bases unmatched: 1. Germline-derived CDR1 and CDR2 are MGHDK and SYGVNS. CDR3 residues: CASRQGNEQFF. The CDR3 DNA reads as TGTGCCAGCCGACAGGGGAATGAGCAGTTCTTC.

CDR3: CASSEQGAGNEKLFF. For the CDR3, the DNA is TGCGCCAGCAGTGAACAGGGGGCTGGTAATGAAAAACTGTTTTTT. The gene calls are TRBV10-2 and TRBJ1-4, with 9 nucleotides matching TRBD1. The CDR3 is 15 residues long. With 3 bases clipped from V and 4 bases from J, the junction kept 3 bases outside the gene matches. CDR1 is WSHSY and CDR2 is SAAADI in the germline V gene.

The chain has TRBV5-1 and TRBJ2-3; 10 bases line up with TRBD2. J gave up 4 bases and V 7 bases, and 6 bases lay outside the gene matches. The germline gives CDR1 SGHRS, CDR2 YFSETQ. This CDR3 contains 14 residues. CDR3 region: CASDSSGSSDTQYF. DNA of the CDR3: TGCGCCAGCGACTCTAGCGGGAGTTCAGATACGCAGTATTTT.

The J gene is TRBJ2-7, the V gene TRBV2; 7 positions match TRBD2. Germline loops: CDR1 SNHLY, CDR2 FYNNEI. The CDR3 runs to 13 residues. V lost 7 bases to trimming and J lost 0 bases; unmatched junction nucleotides: 3. The CDR3 spells CASTRGSSYEQYF. DNA of the CDR3: TGTGCCAGCACCCGCGGGAGCTCCTACGAGCAGTACTTC.

CDR3 nucleotides: TGTGCCTGGGGTGCGAGCTATGGCTACACCTTC. Protein product: CAWGASYGYTF. This chain connects TRBV30 to TRBJ1-2; D gene unclear. Trimming cost V 5 bases and J 4 bases, with 8 bases left between them. Germline V CDR1 and CDR2: GTSNPN, SVGIG (reference sequence). The CDR3 loop spans 11 amino acids.